The sequence of this T cell receptor (beta chain) was determined in a study of T cell responses to AZD1222 COVID-19 vaccine. Study results and caveats: Females made up more of the donors, who were largely white British, and clonal diversity may have come out too low.

The protocol was immunoSEQ multiplex PCR, while the TCRdb copy is restricted to in-frame clones and leaves out a portion. The sample lists some 84,000 clones, around nine tenths seen once, with about 9.9% in the top ten. This CDR3 is built from 15 residues. V dropped 6 bases and J dropped 4 bases, with 19 bases sitting between them. CDR1 is MNHEY and CDR2 is SVGAGI in the germline V gene. This clone was seen once. Its antigen remains unknown. V and J are TRBV6-5 and TRBJ2-7; no clear D. This clonotype originated in an adult who received the AZD1222 COVID-19 vaccine. Source: peripheral blood, taken 28 days after the second AZD1222 dose. The CDR3 reads CASSRALGAPYEQYF. The CDR3 nucleotides are TGTGCCAGCAGCCGGGCCCTCGGTGCACCTTACGAGCAGTACTTC.